One and the same sample provided the 8 T cell receptor beta chains below, sequenced in a study of PD-1 blockade in classical Hodgkin lymphoma. The table came from immunoSEQ multiplex PCR; TCRdb's copy has only in-frame clones and leaves some out. The sample shows about 28,000 clones, roughly 75% of them seen only once. As to time point: cycle 4 day 1 (C4D1), after around six weeks of nivolumab. The patients all showed relapse after autologous stem cell transplantation, while their brentuximab vedotin exposure varied. The source was peripheral blood mononuclear cells (PBMCs), collected before the fourth cycle of nivolumab. The origin of the receptors is a human donor with classical Hodgkin lymphoma.

The chain employs TRBV10-3 and TRBJ2-5; 11 bases agree with TRBD2. Per the germline V gene, CDR1 is ENHRY and CDR2 is SYGVKD. V dropped 4 bases and J dropped 5; count of bases not matched to a gene: 6. CDR3 length: 15 amino acids. The CDR3 protein is CAISGTSGWAETQYF. CDR3 DNA: TGTGCCATCAGTGGGACTAGCGGGTGGGCGGAGACCCAGTACTTC.

V and J are TRBV28 and TRBJ1-5, with TRBD1 matching 8 bases. The V and J ends lost 3 bases and 6 bases, in that order; junction bases with no gene match: 7. CDR3 length: 15 residues. Germline-derived CDR1 and CDR2 are MDHEN and SYDVKM. Here the CDR3 DNA reads TGTGCCAGCAGTTTTGGACAGGGTTTTCGTCAGCCCCAGCATTTT. Protein product: CASSFGQGFRQPQHF.

This chain joins TRBV10-3 and TRBJ2-5; 7 bases agree with TRBD1. Looked up from germline, CDR1 is ENHRY and CDR2 is SYGVKD. Losses at the gene ends were 8 bases for V and 2 bases for J; bases not matched to a gene: 2. This CDR3 is built from 12 residues. Here the CDR3 reads CAIGRGQETQYF. The CDR3 DNA follows: TGTGCCATCGGCAGGGGGCAAGAGACCCAGTACTTC.

The V gene is TRBV27, the J gene TRBJ1-5; D uncertain. V lost 6 bases, J lost 6 bases, and 12 bases lay in between. The length of the CDR3 is 13 residues. Germline loops: CDR1 MNHEY, CDR2 SMNVEV (reference sequence). The DNA for the CDR3 is TGTGCCAGCAGCCTCCGGGAAAGTCAGCCCCAGCATTTT. Translating it yields CASSLRESQPQHF.

The gene calls are TRBV5-1 and TRBJ1-2; D may be TRBD1 (5 bases). CDR3 length equals 14 residues. The V end was cut by 3 bases, the J end by 7 bases, with 16 bases between. Germline V gene data show CDR1 as SGHRS and CDR2 as YFSETQ. The CDR3 loop reads CASSSDGQRGGYTF. The CDR3 nucleotides are TGCGCCAGCAGCTCGGACGGGCAAAGGGGTGGCTACACCTTC.

The chain employs TRBV19 and TRBJ1-1; D possibly corresponds to TRBD1 (6 bases). Germline values: CDR1 LNHDA, CDR2 SQIVND (reference sequence). The CDR3 has 13 residues. V was cut by 5 bases and J by 0 bases, with 7 bases left in between. The CDR3 DNA follows: TGTGCCAGTAGTGCAGGGGTGAACACTGAAGCTTTCTTT. This codes for CASSAGVNTEAFF.

The rearrangement uses TRBV12-5 and TRBJ1-3; D is uncertain. V was clipped by 9 bases and J by 0 bases, with 9 bases between them. Germline CDR1 LGHNT, CDR2 FRNRAP. The CDR3 consists of 13 residues. The CDR3 coding sequence is TGTGCTAGGACCCCCTGCTCTGGAAACACCATATATTTT. Translated: CARTPCSGNTIYF.

Here the CDR3 reads CASSLWTQETQYF. DNA of the CDR3: TGTGCCAGCAGCTTGTGGACCCAAGAGACCCAGTACTTC. The gene calls are TRBV5-4 and TRBJ2-5; D not resolved. Trimming took off 1 base at V and 1 base at J, with 5 bases between the two ends. The CDR3 consists of 13 residues. Germline V gives CDR1 SGHNT, CDR2 YYREEE (reference sequence). The full variable domain, in which reference TRBV5-4 and TRBJ2-5 provide the parts outside the CDR3, is ETGVTQSPTHLIKTRGQQVTLRCSSQSGHNTVSWYQQALGQGPQFIFQYYREEENGRGNFPPRFSGLQFPNYSSELNVNALELDDSALYLCASSLWTQETQYFGPGTRLLVL.